This T cell receptor beta chain was sequenced during a study of multiple sclerosis patients with progressive multifocal leukoencephalopathy. V gave up 3 bases and J gave up 0 bases; unmatched junction bases: 15. From germline, CDR1 is SGHRS and CDR2 YFSETQ. CDR3 length equals 18 residues. Using immunoSEQ multiplex PCR, the repertoire was profiled, and TCRdb retains in-frame clones only, with some absent. In the table there are some 28,000 clones, 90% of which are singletons. The time point here: approximately 12 months of natalizumab therapy. V gene TRBV5-1 combines with J gene TRBJ2-7, with TRBD2 matching 7 bases. The material was PBMCs, obtained from a patient treated with natalizumab. This clonotype was sampled from a human donor with multiple sclerosis. The CDR3 is CASSSVGSGTTFSYEQYF. Written as DNA, the CDR3 is TGCGCCAGCAGCTCAGTGGGGTCAGGGACTACTTTCTCCTACGAGCAGTACTTC.